This T cell receptor beta chain was captured in a study of human T cells and chemical hapten exposure. On the study more broadly: Sensitization employed 2% DPC on approximately 2 cm by approximately 2 cm of upper inner arm skin. Doses of diphenylcyclopropenone went to the patients' scalps weekly throughout the approximately 22-week study.

Time point in this sample: patch test 1, 2 weeks after DPC sensitization. Treatment described: therapeutic diphenylcyclopropenone sensitization with weekly scalp DPC. Study-level points and caveats: DPC sensitization did not alter TCRs above 1 in 1000 frequency. Expanded TCRs produced significantly more large CDR3 similarity clusters than controls did.

The CDR3 sequence is 15 residues long. Deletions cut 1 base from V and 7 bases from J, with 14 bases between. Germline V gene lookup returns CDR1 SEHNR and CDR2 FQNEAQ (reference sequence). Concerning this clonotype: Its target is not known.

TCRdb re-called the RACE reads through MiXCR, storing one row per CDR3 protein. The repertoire consists of around 300,000 distinct CDR3 sequences, with roughly 6.9% occurring once and the leading ten covering 7.5% to 9%. The input for sequencing was whole blood, taken in connection with sensitization to the hapten diphenylcyclopropenone (DPC). The sequence was obtained from a woman under 30 with alopecia areata. Some clones in this sample may be carry-over from other donors' samples. The chain joins TRBV7-9 to TRBJ1-5; possibly TRBD1 for D (5 bases). CDR3 loop: CASSLGMGLNQPQHF. CDR3 sequence (DNA): TGTGCCAGCAGCTTAGGTATGGGACTCAACCAGCCCCAGCATTTT.